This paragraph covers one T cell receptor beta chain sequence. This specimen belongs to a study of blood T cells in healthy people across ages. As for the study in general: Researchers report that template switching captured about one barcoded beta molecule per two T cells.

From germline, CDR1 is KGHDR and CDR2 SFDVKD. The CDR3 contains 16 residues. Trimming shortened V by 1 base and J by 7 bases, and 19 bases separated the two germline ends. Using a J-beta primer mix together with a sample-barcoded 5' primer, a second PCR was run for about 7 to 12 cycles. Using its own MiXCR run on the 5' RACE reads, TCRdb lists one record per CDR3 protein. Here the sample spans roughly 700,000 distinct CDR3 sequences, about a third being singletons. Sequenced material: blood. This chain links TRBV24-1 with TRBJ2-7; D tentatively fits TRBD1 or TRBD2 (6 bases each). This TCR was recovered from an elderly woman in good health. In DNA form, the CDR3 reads TGTGCCACCAGTGATTTTAAACAGGGAGGACGAGGTGAGCAGTACTTC. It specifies CATSDFKQGGRGEQYF.